These 32 T cell receptor beta chains were all obtained from the same sample, sequenced in a study of T cell repertoires in cytomegalovirus infection. TCRdb called the reads again in MiXCR, with one record for every CDR3 protein. The sample consists of 900,000 to 950,000 distinct CDR3 sequences, 25% to 40% of them appearing once. These receptors' antigens are unknown. The source material was cultured CD8+ T cells from PBMCs, sampled from culture after CMV antigen stimulation. All receptors derive from a human donor in good health (CMV status not recorded). Some clones in this sample may be carry-over from other donors' samples.

There are a few counts of this clonotype. The rearrangement joins TRBV28 to TRBJ1-1; D is uncertain. Germline V lookup: CDR1 MDHEN, CDR2 SYDVKM. V lost 4 bases and J 7 bases, leaving 7 bases between the germline ends. CDR3 size: 11 residues. The CDR3 protein is CASSYRYEAFF. The CDR3 DNA is TGTGCCAGCAGTTACCGGTATGAAGCTTTCTTT.

This clonotype has at least ten counts. The chain is built from TRBV7-8 and TRBJ2-1; weak D call: TRBD1 (5 bases). There are 14 residues in the CDR3. Trimming removed 2 bases from V and 6 bases from J, with 11 bases in between. Germline-derived CDR1 and CDR2 are SGHVS and FQNEAQ. Written as DNA, the CDR3 is TGTGCCAGCAGCTTATCGTTTAGGGGCAATGAGCAGTTCTTC. Its translation: CASSLSFRGNEQFF.

This clonotype has a count of ten or more. The chain employs TRBV7-2 and TRBJ2-5; either TRBD1 or TRBD2 may fit D (5 bases each). V lost 5 bases and J lost 13, with 23 bases in between. The CDR3 runs 14 residues. Germline CDR1 and CDR2: SGHTA and FQGNSA. The CDR3 here is CASSHIGLNQRGYF. The DNA for the CDR3 is TGTGCCAGCAGCCATATTGGCCTTAACCAGAGGGGGTACTTC. Full variable domain (rest looked up from reference TRBV7-2 and TRBJ2-5): GAGVSQSPSNKVTEKGKDVELRCDPISGHTALYWYRQSLGQGLEFLIYFQGNSAPDKSGLPSDRFSAERTGGSVSTLTIQRTQQEDSAVYLCASSHIGLNQRGYFGPGTRLLVL.

The rearrangement joins TRBV6-2 or TRBV6-3 to TRBJ1-1; 10 bases align to TRBD1. The CDR3 sequence is 19 residues long. Looked up from germline, CDR1 is MNHEY and CDR2 is SVGEGT. After removal of 6 bases from V and 3 bases from J, the junction contained 19 bases not matched to a gene. The CDR3 bases are TGTGCCAGCAGCCCAGACAGGGGGCCATGGTCCTTATGGGACACTGAAGCTTTCTTT. It is translated as CASSPDRGPWSLWDTEAFF.

This clonotype has more than one count but fewer than ten. The rearrangement joins TRBV7-9 to TRBJ2-3, with D unresolved. V was clipped by 5 bases and J by 0 bases, with 9 bases between them. CDR3 length: 14 residues. Germline V lookup: CDR1 SEHNR, CDR2 FQNEAQ (reference sequence). In nucleotides, the CDR3 is TGTGCCAGCAGCCGGACCTATAGCACAGATACGCAGTATTTT. Translation: CASSRTYSTDTQYF.

In its sample, this clonotype was seen once. The chain joins TRBV2 to TRBJ1-2, with TRBD1 matching over 7 bases. V trimming: 3 bases; J trimming: 5 bases; junction bases outside the gene matches: 15. The CDR3 runs to 17 residues. The germline gives CDR1 SNHLY, CDR2 FYNNEI. The CDR3 is CASSDFVIQGGDYGYTF. The CDR3 DNA reads as TGTGCCAGCAGTGATTTCGTCATCCAGGGGGGAGATTATGGCTACACCTTC.

This clonotype was seen repeatedly, ten times or more. The chain links TRBV20-1 to TRBJ2-1; D may correspond to TRBD1 or TRBD2 (6 bases each). From germline, CDR1 is DFQATT and CDR2 SNEGSKA (reference sequence). The V gene lost 6 bases and the J gene lost 1 base, with 16 bases spanning the gap. The CDR3 has 15 residues. CDR3 protein: CSAARGDVSYNEQFF. The CDR3 bases are TGCAGTGCCGCTAGGGGGGATGTGTCCTACAATGAGCAGTTCTTC.

The gene calls are TRBV12-3 or TRBV12-4 and TRBJ1-2; no clear D. Trimming removed 6 bases from V and 4 bases from J, with 15 bases in between. CDR3 length: 14 residues. The CDR3 region has the DNA TGTGCCAGCAGCTTGGCATCACGGACCTATGGCTACACCTTC. Translation: CASSLASRTYGYTF.

This chain uses TRBV12-3 or TRBV12-4 with TRBJ2-2; 8 nucleotides align to TRBD2. Trimming took 10 bases from V and 4 from J; bases not matched to a gene: 11. CDR3 length: 15 amino acids. The chain's CDR3 is CANSPLGGVTGELFF. For the CDR3, the DNA is TGTGCCAACAGCCCGCTCGGGGGGGTCACCGGGGAGCTGTTTTTT.

Only a few counts were recorded for this clonotype. The CDR3 sequence: CSASEGLLAGELFF. For the CDR3, the DNA is TGCAGTGCTTCAGAGGGGCTACTGGCCGGGGAGCTGTTTTTT. The gene calls are TRBV20-1 and TRBJ2-2; either TRBD1 or TRBD2 may fit D (5 bases each). Trimming took 5 bases from V and 6 from J, leaving 16 bases between them. CDR1 is DFQATT, CDR2 SNEGSKA, per germline (reference sequence). This CDR3 has 14 residues.

The V and J genes are TRBV12-3 or TRBV12-4 and TRBJ2-7; D remains ambiguous. Trimming pared 4 bases from V and 2 bases from J, leaving 9 bases between. CDR3 length: 13 residues. As DNA, the CDR3 is TGTGCCAGCAGTTACGCAAGTACCTACGAGCAGTACTTC. Amino acids: CASSYASTYEQYF.

This clonotype was counted between two and nine times. The chain employs TRBV5-1 and TRBJ2-1, with 10 bases aligning to TRBD2. The CDR3 is made up of 15 amino acids. V lost 3 bases and J lost 6; bases outside the gene matches: 6. Germline values: CDR1 SGHRS, CDR2 YFSETQ. The CDR3 DNA sequence: TGCGCCAGCAGCTCCCTAGCGGGGGAGGTCAATGAGCAGTTCTTC. Its protein is CASSSLAGEVNEQFF.

This sequence joins TRBV12-5 and TRBJ2-4; D gene ambiguous. CDR1 and CDR2 from the germline V gene are LGHNT and FRNRAP. V shed 7 bases and J shed 8 bases, with 15 bases lying between them. The CDR3 sequence is 13 residues long. The CDR3 nucleotides read TGTGCTAGTGACGATCCTTATAGGTACATTCAGTACTTC. Protein product: CASDDPYRYIQYF.

This clonotype was recorded a few times. The V and J genes are TRBV4-2 and TRBJ1-2; D gene unclear. The CDR3 is 11 residues long. V lost 1 base and J 11 bases, leaving 8 bases between the germline ends. Germline assignment: CDR1 LGHNA and CDR2 YNFKEQ. The CDR3 here is CASSQGGPYTF. In DNA form, the CDR3 reads TGTGCCAGCAGCCAAGGTGGCCCTTACACCTTC.

The genes are TRBV5-1 and TRBJ1-6; TRBD1 agrees at 8 bases. The germline gives CDR1 SGHRS, CDR2 YFSETQ. V shed 2 bases, J shed 5 bases, and the junction held 3 bases outside the gene matches. The CDR3 covers 15 residues. In DNA, the CDR3 is TGCGCCAGCAGCTTCAGGACAGGGAATAATTCACCCCTCCACTTT. Translating gives CASSFRTGNNSPLHF.

Note on this clonotype: This clone may be a read error of a much larger clone one base away. This chain links TRBV12-3 or TRBV12-4 with TRBJ1-2; the match to TRBD1 covers 8 bases. The length of the CDR3 is 15 residues. The CDR3 region is CTSQPLDRADYGYTF. The CDR3 DNA reads as TGTACCAGCCAGCCCCTGGACAGGGCTGACTATGGCTACACCTTC.

The V gene is TRBV28, the J gene TRBJ2-2; no definite D call. From germline, CDR1 is MDHEN and CDR2 SYDVKM. There are 12 residues in the CDR3. Trimming took 0 bases from V and 6 from J, leaving 2 bases between them. The CDR3 coding sequence is TGTGCCAGCAGTTTATGGGCCGGGGAGCTGTTTTTT. This translates into CASSLWAGELFF.

V gene TRBV20-1 combines with J gene TRBJ1-1; D unclear. V lost 0 bases and J lost 0, with 5 bases in between. This CDR3 region has 13 residues. The V gene's germline CDR1 is DFQATT and CDR2 SNEGSKA (reference sequence). The CDR3 spells CSARDEVNTEAFF. The CDR3 DNA reads TGCAGTGCTAGAGATGAAGTGAACACTGAAGCTTTCTTT.

This chain joins TRBV4-2 and TRBJ1-1; D not certain. Trimming stripped 1 base from V and 6 bases from J, with 9 bases between. Germline V gene lookup returns CDR1 LGHNA and CDR2 YNFKEQ. The CDR3 is 13 residues long. The DNA of the CDR3 is TGTGCCAGCAGCCAAGTGATTGGTCCTGAAGCTTTCTTT. It translates to CASSQVIGPEAFF.

This clonotype was detected many times. This chain links TRBV2 with TRBJ1-3, with a tentative D call TRBD1 (5 bases). The CDR3 totals 16 residues. The V gene lost 7 bases and the J gene lost 0 bases, with 16 bases spanning the gap. CDR1 SNHLY and CDR2 FYNNEI come from the germline V gene. DNA for the CDR3: TGTGCCAGCACAATCCGAGGGACCTTCTCTGGAAACACCATATATTTT. Its protein product is CASTIRGTFSGNTIYF.

This clonotype was detected a few times. CDR3 sequence reads: CASSLGPGQGFETQYF. CDR3 in DNA: TGTGCCAGCAGCTTAGGACCGGGACAGGGGTTTGAGACCCAGTACTTC. This chain links TRBV11-2 with TRBJ2-5; 10 positions agree with TRBD1. Germline V gene sequence: CDR1 SGHAT, CDR2 FQNNGV. The CDR3 has 16 residues. V trimming: 1 base; J trimming: 5 bases; junction bases outside the gene matches: 7.

The V and J genes are TRBV7-9 and TRBJ2-2; D gene ambiguous. The germline V gene has CDR1 SEHNR and CDR2 FQNEAQ (reference sequence). CDR3 length: 16 amino acids. Trimming removed 1 base at V and 0 bases at J, with 9 bases between. The CDR3 coding sequence is TGTGCCAGCAGCTTAGAGGCCCGAACGAACACCGGGGAGCTGTTTTTT. It encodes CASSLEARTNTGELFF.

J is TRBJ2-1 and V is TRBV6-2 or TRBV6-3; 7 bases line up with TRBD2. Germline assignment: CDR1 MNHEY and CDR2 SVGEGT. V lost 8 bases to trimming and J lost 3 bases; unmatched junction nucleotides: 7. The CDR3 loop spans 14 amino acids. The CDR3 nucleotides read TGTGCCAGCCTCGGGGGAGGGGTCTACAATGAGCAGTTCTTC. Translation: CASLGGGVYNEQFF.

The chain uses TRBV29-1 and TRBJ2-3; 10 nucleotides agree with TRBD2. The CDR3 is made up of 16 amino acids. Per the germline V gene, CDR1 is SQVTM and CDR2 is ANQGSEA. V shed 2 bases, J shed 2 bases, and the junction held 7 bases outside the gene matches. The CDR3 is CSVEPTSGVITDTQYF. The CDR3 region has the DNA TGCAGCGTTGAACCCACTAGCGGGGTGATCACAGATACGCAGTATTTT.

The chain employs TRBV6-5 and TRBJ1-2, with D possibly being TRBD1 (6 bases). CDR1 is MNHEY and CDR2 is SVGAGI in the germline V gene. CDR3 size: 16 residues. The ends were cut back, 4 bases at V and 7 bases at J, with 22 bases in the middle. CDR3 loop: CASSSIRTDGGGGYTF. In DNA form, the CDR3 reads TGTGCCAGCAGTTCCATACGGACAGATGGAGGAGGTGGCTACACCTTC.

J is TRBJ2-2 and V is TRBV6-5; no firm D call. CDR3 length: 14 residues. V lost 5 bases and J lost 5, with 12 bases in between. Per germline, CDR1 MNHEY and CDR2 SVGAGI. CDR3 DNA: TGTGCCAGCAGTCTCTCGACCGGAACCGGGGAGCTGTTTTTT. Its protein product is CASSLSTGTGELFF.

This chain links TRBV12-3 or TRBV12-4 with TRBJ2-5; TRBD1 agrees at 8 bases. The CDR3 covers 16 residues. J lost 4 bases, V lost 5 bases, and 12 bases had no gene match. The CDR3 region has the DNA TGTGCCAGCAGTAGCCGGGACAGGCAATTAACAGAGACCCAGTACTTC. Its protein product is CASSSRDRQLTETQYF.

The CDR3 region has the DNA TGTGCCAGCACCAGGCGGACACTGAACACTGAAGCTTTCTTT. Translation: CASTRRTLNTEAFF. The chain has TRBV6-6 and TRBJ1-1; maybe TRBD1 (5 bases). Germline CDR1 and CDR2: MNHNY and SVGAGI (reference sequence). V was trimmed by 7 bases and J by 0 bases, leaving 12 bases between them. This CDR3 has 14 residues.

In regard to this clonotype: The junction departs from germline at one end; a sequencing error may be responsible. The chain has TRBV4-1 and TRBJ2-7; 8 bases map to TRBD2. The CDR3 totals 16 residues. Germline-derived CDR1 and CDR2 are MGHRA and YSYEKL. Written as DNA, the CDR3 is TGCGCCGGCAGCCAAGAACCCAGCGGGGGCACCTACGAGCAGTACTTC. Translated, it gives CAGSQEPSGGTYEQYF.

This clonotype was recorded at least ten times. The chain employs TRBV7-2 and TRBJ1-2; unclear D gene. This CDR3 spans 14 amino acids. CDR1 and CDR2 from the germline V gene are SGHTA and FQGNSA. Trimming stripped 5 bases from V and 7 bases from J, with 17 bases between. In DNA, the CDR3 is TGTGCCAGCAGCCCCCAAGAAGGGTTAGGTGGCTACACCTTC. Its protein product is CASSPQEGLGGYTF.

This chain links TRBV20-1 with TRBJ2-7; D remains ambiguous. V lost 0 bases to trimming and J lost 5 bases, with 14 bases between them. Germline values: CDR1 DFQATT, CDR2 SNEGSKA (reference sequence). This CDR3 has 14 residues. CDR3: CSAREGILDDEQYF. The CDR3 nucleotides are TGCAGTGCTAGAGAAGGGATCCTAGATGACGAGCAGTACTTC.

V is TRBV7-9 and J is TRBJ1-2; D unresolved. This CDR3 comprises 15 residues. Germline V gene data show CDR1 as SEHNR and CDR2 as FQNEAQ (reference sequence). Trimming left V 0 bases short and J 3 bases short, with 11 bases between. The CDR3 DNA is TGTGCCAGCAGCTTAGCGGGGTGGCAGGACTATGGCTACACCTTC. Translated: CASSLAGWQDYGYTF.